The rows below give T cell receptor beta chains drawn from one sample of a study of blood T cells in healthy people across ages. TCRdb fed the 5' RACE reads into MiXCR, producing one record per CDR3 protein. The top ten clones hold 15% to 20% of a sample with around 900,000 distinct CDR3 sequences, about 30% of them seen once. The sample comprised blood. The receptors come from a woman of 80 years or more in good health. Each CDR3 is given with its conserved first and last residue. D genes are given only for firm matches. Clone size appears in some rows only: once, few, many, or a class for an expanded clone.

D gene: -; V gene: TRBV7-9; J gene: TRBJ2-1; clone size: -; CDR3 protein: CASSQQSRNEQFF; CDR3 DNA: TGTGCCAGCAGCCAACAAAGTAGGAATGAGCAGTTCTTC
D gene: -; V gene: TRBV6-5; J gene: TRBJ1-2; clone size: many; CDR3 protein: CASSYSSGQGGGYTF; CDR3 DNA: TGTGCCAGCAGTTACTCGAGTGGCCAGGGTGGCGGCTACACCTTC
D gene: -; V gene: TRBV30; J gene: TRBJ2-7; clone size: many; CDR3 protein: CAWKNTGLQYF; CDR3 DNA: TGTGCCTGGAAAAATACAGGGCTTCAGTACTTC
D gene: TRBD1; V gene: TRBV19; J gene: TRBJ2-2; clone size: -; CDR3 protein: CASSIQGQVTGELFF; CDR3 DNA: TGTGCCAGTAGTATCCAGGGACAGGTGACCGGGGAGCTGTTTTTT
D gene: -; V gene: TRBV3-1; J gene: TRBJ2-5; clone size: -; CDR3 protein: CASSQVGSTETQYF; CDR3 DNA: TGTGCCAGCAGCCAAGTTGGTAGCACAGAGACCCAGTACTTC
D gene: -; V gene: TRBV2; J gene: TRBJ1-2; clone size: -; CDR3 protein: CASSENPGGGYTF; CDR3 DNA: TGTGCCAGCAGTGAAAACCCTGGTGGTGGCTACACCTTC
D gene: TRBD2; V gene: TRBV7-2; J gene: TRBJ2-1; clone size: many; CDR3 protein: CASSSRVAGAYNEQFF; CDR3 DNA: TGTGCCAGCAGCTCACGGGTAGCGGGGGCCTACAATGAGCAGTTCTTC
D gene: -; V gene: TRBV20-1; J gene: TRBJ1-1; clone size: few; CDR3 protein: CSAELKAGVGGAFF; CDR3 DNA: TGCAGTGCTGAACTTAAGGCAGGGGTGGGGGGAGCTTTCTTT
D gene: TRBD1; V gene: TRBV2; J gene: TRBJ1-1; clone size: -; CDR3 protein: CASSEPLNTGQGNTEAFF; CDR3 DNA: TGTGCCAGCAGTGAACCGCTAAACACAGGACAGGGGAACACTGAAGCTTTCTTT
D gene: TRBD2; V gene: TRBV7-9; J gene: TRBJ2-3; clone size: -; CDR3 protein: CASSAGGPSDTQYF; CDR3 DNA: TGTGCCAGCAGCGCGGGGGGGCCCTCAGATACGCAGTATTTT
D gene: -; V gene: TRBV6-5; J gene: TRBJ1-2; clone size: many; CDR3 protein: CASSYSTTKGIYGYTF; CDR3 DNA: TGTGCCAGCAGTTATTCAACGACAAAAGGGATATATGGCTACACCTTC
D gene: TRBD2; V gene: TRBV6-2/TRBV6-3; J gene: TRBJ2-1; clone size: many; CDR3 protein: CASSPPRLAGPYNEQFF; CDR3 DNA: TGTGCCAGCAGCCCACCCCGACTAGCGGGGCCATACAATGAGCAGTTCTTC
D gene: TRBD2; V gene: TRBV20-1; J gene: TRBJ2-3; clone size: many; CDR3 protein: CSARGGGRTDTQYF; CDR3 DNA: TGCAGTGCTAGAGGGGGGGGTAGGACAGATACGCAGTATTTT
D gene: TRBD1; V gene: TRBV11-2; J gene: TRBJ2-1; clone size: few; CDR3 protein: CASSRRDRIKDEQFF; CDR3 DNA: TGTGCCAGCAGCCGCCGGGACAGGATTAAGGATGAGCAGTTCTTC
D gene: TRBD1; V gene: TRBV6-6; J gene: TRBJ2-3; clone size: many; CDR3 protein: CASTPDRGVDTQYF; CDR3 DNA: TGTGCCAGCACCCCGGACAGGGGGGTCGATACGCAGTATTTT
D gene: -; V gene: TRBV18; J gene: TRBJ1-1; clone size: few; CDR3 protein: CASSADSYTEAFF; CDR3 DNA: TGTGCCAGCTCAGCGGACAGTTACACTGAAGCTTTCTTT
D gene: TRBD1; V gene: TRBV6-1; J gene: TRBJ1-1; clone size: few; CDR3 protein: CASNPRHGQGRNTEAFF; CDR3 DNA: TGTGCCAGCAACCCGCGCCACGGACAGGGGAGGAACACTGAAGCTTTCTTT
D gene: TRBD1; V gene: TRBV24-1; J gene: TRBJ2-3; clone size: -; CDR3 protein: CATSGYRGSTDTQYF; CDR3 DNA: TGTGCCACCAGTGGCTACAGGGGGAGCACAGATACGCAGTATTTT
D gene: TRBD2; V gene: TRBV7-2; J gene: TRBJ2-1; clone size: -; CDR3 protein: CANSPRLSGGNEQFF; CDR3 DNA: TGTGCCAACAGCCCTAGACTTAGCGGGGGCAATGAGCAGTTCTTC
D gene: TRBD2; V gene: TRBV10-3; J gene: TRBJ2-5; clone size: many; CDR3 protein: CAISESGGGAETQYF; CDR3 DNA: TGTGCCATCAGTGAGTCCGGCGGGGGGGCGGAGACCCAGTACTTC
D gene: -; V gene: TRBV7-2; J gene: TRBJ2-5; clone size: few; CDR3 protein: CASSSLIRETQYF; CDR3 DNA: TGTGCCAGCAGCTCCCTAATAAGGGAGACCCAGTACTTC
D gene: -; V gene: TRBV10-3; J gene: TRBJ2-1; clone size: many; CDR3 protein: CAISESVLNEQFF; CDR3 DNA: TGTGCCATCAGTGAGTCGGTCCTCAATGAGCAGTTCTTC
D gene: -; V gene: TRBV11-2; J gene: TRBJ2-1; clone size: many; CDR3 protein: CASRVTGNSYNEQFF; CDR3 DNA: TGTGCCAGCAGGGTTACGGGCAACTCCTACAATGAGCAGTTCTTC
D gene: TRBD1; V gene: TRBV6-5; J gene: TRBJ1-2; clone size: many; CDR3 protein: CASSYQGVRYGYTF; CDR3 DNA: TGTGCCAGCAGTTACCAGGGGGTGCGGTATGGCTACACCTTC
D gene: -; V gene: TRBV11-2; J gene: TRBJ2-7; clone size: few; CDR3 protein: CASSSRTQGSYEQYF; CDR3 DNA: TGTGCCAGCAGCTCTCGAACACAGGGTTCCTACGAGCAGTACTTC
D gene: -; V gene: TRBV5-1; J gene: TRBJ2-3; clone size: -; CDR3 protein: CAGSLGYSQSTDTQYF; CDR3 DNA: TGCGCCGGCAGCTTGGGGTACAGCCAATCCACGGATACGCAGTATTTT
D gene: -; V gene: TRBV29-1; J gene: TRBJ2-5; clone size: few; CDR3 protein: CSAVPWAQETQYF; CDR3 DNA: TGCAGCGCGGTCCCTTGGGCCCAAGAGACCCAGTACTTC
D gene: -; V gene: TRBV7-2; J gene: TRBJ1-1; clone size: many; CDR3 protein: CASSRFAGMNTEAFF; CDR3 DNA: TGTGCCAGCAGCCGTTTCGCAGGGATGAACACTGAAGCTTTCTTT
D gene: -; V gene: TRBV7-2; J gene: TRBJ1-5; clone size: few; CDR3 protein: CASSPSWVGRNQPQHF; CDR3 DNA: TGTGCCAGCAGCCCATCATGGGTGGGGCGGAATCAGCCCCAGCATTTT
D gene: -; V gene: TRBV30; J gene: TRBJ2-6; clone size: -; CDR3 protein: CAWSAWRTGGSGANVLTF; CDR3 DNA: TGTGCCTGGAGTGCATGGAGGACGGGTGGCTCTGGGGCCAACGTCCTGACTTTC
D gene: -; V gene: TRBV7-9; J gene: TRBJ2-7; clone size: -; CDR3 protein: CASSFAPTYEQYF; CDR3 DNA: TGTGCCAGCAGCTTCGCCCCTACCTACGAGCAGTACTTC
D gene: TRBD1; V gene: TRBV10-1; J gene: TRBJ1-6; clone size: few; CDR3 protein: CASSEGGPQNSPLHF; CDR3 DNA: TGCGCCAGCAGTGAAGGGGGCCCCCAGAATTCACCCCTCCACTTT
D gene: TRBD1; V gene: TRBV12-3/TRBV12-4; J gene: TRBJ2-5; clone size: many; CDR3 protein: CASSFSGTEQETQYF; CDR3 DNA: TGTGCCAGCAGTTTTTCCGGGACAGAGCAAGAGACCCAGTACTTC
D gene: TRBD2; V gene: TRBV27; J gene: TRBJ2-5; clone size: -; CDR3 protein: CASSLRIAGGDNEQYF; CDR3 DNA: TGTGCCAGCAGTTTACGTATAGCGGGGGGTGACAATGAGCAGTACTTC
D gene: -; V gene: TRBV15; J gene: TRBJ2-1; clone size: many; CDR3 protein: CATSINRGGIEQFF; CDR3 DNA: TGTGCCACCAGCATTAACAGGGGAGGCATTGAGCAGTTCTTC
D gene: TRBD1; V gene: TRBV11-2; J gene: TRBJ2-4; clone size: -; CDR3 protein: CASNRQGLNIQYF; CDR3 DNA: TGTGCCAGCAACCGACAGGGGCTGAACATTCAGTACTTC
D gene: -; V gene: TRBV29-1; J gene: TRBJ1-1; clone size: -; CDR3 protein: CSVVKGVTEAFF; CDR3 DNA: TGCAGCGTCGTAAAAGGGGTCACTGAAGCTTTCTTT
D gene: TRBD1; V gene: TRBV5-1; J gene: TRBJ2-6; clone size: -; CDR3 protein: CASRDRVSGANVLTF; CDR3 DNA: TGCGCCAGCAGAGACAGGGTATCTGGGGCCAACGTCCTGACTTTC
D gene: -; V gene: TRBV18; J gene: TRBJ2-2; clone size: -; CDR3 protein: CASSQRDINGELFF; CDR3 DNA: TGTGCCAGCTCTCAAAGGGACATCAACGGGGAGCTGTTTTTT
D gene: -; V gene: TRBV4-3; J gene: TRBJ2-1; clone size: many; CDR3 protein: CASSQKWDGYNEQFF; CDR3 DNA: TGCGCCAGCAGCCAGAAATGGGACGGTTACAATGAGCAGTTCTTC
D gene: TRBD1; V gene: TRBV7-2; J gene: TRBJ2-3; clone size: many; CDR3 protein: CASSSNRGGTDTQYF; CDR3 DNA: TGTGCCAGCAGCTCGAACAGGGGGGGCACAGATACGCAGTATTTT
D gene: -; V gene: TRBV2; J gene: TRBJ2-4; clone size: -; CDR3 protein: CASRDRTVNIQYF; CDR3 DNA: TGTGCCAGCAGGGACAGAACGGTAAACATTCAGTACTTC
D gene: -; V gene: TRBV7-9; J gene: TRBJ2-7; clone size: -; CDR3 protein: CASSPRSGTAYEQYF; CDR3 DNA: TGTGCCAGCAGTCCAAGGTCGGGGACGGCGTACGAGCAGTACTTC
D gene: -; V gene: TRBV7-2; J gene: TRBJ1-1; clone size: few; CDR3 protein: CASSYWGNTEAFF; CDR3 DNA: TGTGCCAGCAGCTATTGGGGTAACACTGAAGCTTTCTTT
D gene: -; V gene: TRBV24-1; J gene: TRBJ2-1; clone size: many; CDR3 protein: CATSDRRGAGSEQFF; CDR3 DNA: TGTGCCACCAGTGATCGTAGGGGGGCCGGTAGTGAGCAGTTCTTC
D gene: -; V gene: TRBV5-1; J gene: TRBJ1-4; clone size: many; CDR3 protein: CASSSMRQANEKLFF; CDR3 DNA: TGCGCCAGCAGCTCTATGAGACAGGCTAATGAAAAACTGTTTTTT
D gene: TRBD2; V gene: TRBV7-9; J gene: TRBJ2-3; clone size: many; CDR3 protein: CASNSGTSVTDTQYF; CDR3 DNA: TGTGCCAGCAATTCCGGGACTAGCGTCACAGATACGCAGTATTTT
D gene: -; V gene: TRBV6-4; J gene: TRBJ1-5; clone size: -; CDR3 protein: CASSEQEDQPQHF; CDR3 DNA: TGTGCCAGCAGTGAACAGGAAGATCAGCCCCAGCATTTT
D gene: -; V gene: TRBV18; J gene: TRBJ1-4; clone size: many; CDR3 protein: CASSPPMAGGEKLFF; CDR3 DNA: TGTGCCAGCTCACCCCCGATGGCGGGCGGTGAAAAACTGTTTTTT
D gene: -; V gene: TRBV7-2; J gene: TRBJ2-1; clone size: many; CDR3 protein: CASSARRRKANYNEQFF; CDR3 DNA: TGTGCCAGCAGCGCCCGACGACGTAAGGCTAATTACAATGAGCAGTTCTTC
D gene: -; V gene: TRBV7-9; J gene: TRBJ2-7; clone size: -; CDR3 protein: CASSLRTTAGYEQYF; CDR3 DNA: TGTGCCAGCAGCTTAAGAACGACCGCAGGGTACGAGCAGTACTTC
D gene: -; V gene: TRBV12-3/TRBV12-4; J gene: TRBJ2-1; clone size: many; CDR3 protein: CASSFVGVEQFF; CDR3 DNA: TGTGCCAGCAGCTTCGTAGGGGTTGAGCAGTTCTTC
D gene: -; V gene: TRBV4-2; J gene: TRBJ1-4; clone size: -; CDR3 protein: CASSQEGRAGEKLFF; CDR3 DNA: TGTGCCAGCAGCCAAGAAGGCAGGGCGGGGGAAAAACTGTTTTTT
D gene: -; V gene: TRBV12-3/TRBV12-4; J gene: TRBJ1-6; clone size: many; CDR3 protein: CASSPDAAYNSPLHF; CDR3 DNA: TGTGCCAGCTCCCCTGACGCGGCCTATAATTCACCCCTCCACTTT
D gene: -; V gene: TRBV6-6; J gene: TRBJ1-2; clone size: many; CDR3 protein: CASSSRGGDYHGYTF; CDR3 DNA: TGTGCCAGCAGTTCTCGGGGGGGAGACTATCATGGCTACACCTTC
D gene: TRBD1; V gene: TRBV12-3/TRBV12-4; J gene: TRBJ2-5; clone size: many; CDR3 protein: CASRLRTGEETQYF; CDR3 DNA: TGTGCCAGCAGATTGAGGACAGGGGAAGAGACCCAGTACTTC
D gene: -; V gene: TRBV6-6; J gene: TRBJ1-1; clone size: few; CDR3 protein: CASSYSSRVRAEAFF; CDR3 DNA: TGTGCCAGCAGTTACAGCTCCCGGGTCAGGGCTGAAGCTTTCTTT
D gene: -; V gene: TRBV27; J gene: TRBJ2-1; clone size: many; CDR3 protein: CASSLWGGSEQFF; CDR3 DNA: TGTGCCAGCAGTTTGTGGGGGGGCAGTGAGCAGTTCTTC
D gene: -; V gene: TRBV7-9; J gene: TRBJ2-1; clone size: -; CDR3 protein: CASSLADSRQFF; CDR3 DNA: TGTGCCAGCAGCTTAGCGGACTCAAGGCAGTTCTTC